A selection of T cell receptor beta chains follows, all from one sample in a study of OX40 agonist ivuxolimab in advanced cancers. Libraries were prepared by immunoSEQ multiplex PCR; TCRdb keeps only in-frame clonotypes and omits some of them. The data show about 58,000 clones, with around four fifths seen just once and less than 4% held by the top ten. Source: CD4+ or CD8+ T cells sorted from blood, taken in a trial of the OX40 agonist ivuxolimab. The origin of the receptors is an adult with an advanced solid tumor such as melanoma, head and neck, liver or kidney cancer. Each CDR3 is given with its conserved first and last residue. The D gene is left open where the match is weak. Size values are once, few and many counts, or a class for expanded clones, and some rows have none.

j_gene: TRBJ2-3; abundance: NA; d_gene: NA; v_gene: TRBV9; CDR3nt: TGTGCCAGCAGTCCCCTTGGGGTCACAGATACGCAGTATTTT; CDR3aa: CASSPLGVTDTQYF
j_gene: TRBJ2-5; abundance: NA; d_gene: NA; v_gene: TRBV7-9; CDR3nt: TGTGCCAGCAGCTTCTCGGGTGGCGAGACCCAGTACTTC; CDR3aa: CASSFSGGETQYF
j_gene: TRBJ1-5; abundance: NA; d_gene: TRBD1; v_gene: TRBV7-8; CDR3nt: TGTGCCAGCAGCTCGGGACAGGGGAACGATCAGCCCCAGCATTTT; CDR3aa: CASSSGQGNDQPQHF
j_gene: TRBJ1-6; abundance: NA; d_gene: NA; v_gene: TRBV9; CDR3nt: TGTGCCAGCAGCGTAGGGCAGCATAATTCACCCCTCCACTTT; CDR3aa: CASSVGQHNSPLHF
j_gene: TRBJ2-3; abundance: NA; d_gene: TRBD1; v_gene: TRBV5-1; CDR3nt: TGCGCCAGCAGCTTACAGGGGCATGGCACAGATACGCAGTATTTT; CDR3aa: CASSLQGHGTDTQYF
j_gene: TRBJ1-1; abundance: NA; d_gene: NA; v_gene: TRBV11-2; CDR3nt: TGTGCCAGCAGCTCTACCCTCGGCACTGAAGCTTTCTTT; CDR3aa: CASSSTLGTEAFF
j_gene: TRBJ2-7; abundance: once; d_gene: TRBD1; v_gene: TRBV18; CDR3nt: TGTGCCAGCACACAAGACAGGGGATGGAGCTCCTACGAGCAGTACTTC; CDR3aa: CASTQDRGWSSYEQYF
j_gene: TRBJ1-2; abundance: NA; d_gene: NA; v_gene: TRBV7-9; CDR3nt: TGTGCCAGCAGCCCCCTGGGCCGCGTCGGCTACACCTTC; CDR3aa: CASSPLGRVGYTF
j_gene: TRBJ2-5; abundance: NA; d_gene: TRBD2; v_gene: TRBV5-1; CDR3nt: TGCGCCAGCAGCGGTCTAGCGGGGAATAGGCAGGGTACCCAGTACTTC; CDR3aa: CASSGLAGNRQGTQYF
j_gene: TRBJ1-3; abundance: NA; d_gene: NA; v_gene: TRBV19; CDR3nt: TGTGCCAGTAGTATGGGCCAGCTCTCTGGAAACACCATATATTTT; CDR3aa: CASSMGQLSGNTIYF
j_gene: TRBJ2-5; abundance: NA; d_gene: TRBD1; v_gene: TRBV6-5; CDR3nt: TGTGCCAGCAGTCCCGGACAGGGACGAGAGACCCAGTACTTC; CDR3aa: CASSPGQGRETQYF
j_gene: TRBJ2-5; abundance: NA; d_gene: TRBD2; v_gene: TRBV30; CDR3nt: TGTGCCTGGAGGCCGGGACTAGCGGGAGAGACCCAGTACTTC; CDR3aa: CAWRPGLAGETQYF
j_gene: TRBJ2-3; abundance: NA; d_gene: NA; v_gene: TRBV11-2; CDR3nt: TGTGCCAGCAGCTCCCCGGGGGCAGATACGCAGTATTTT; CDR3aa: CASSSPGADTQYF
j_gene: TRBJ2-5; abundance: NA; d_gene: NA; v_gene: TRBV4-1; CDR3nt: TGCGCCAGCAGCACCCAAAGCCGGCAGCCATCCCAAGAGACCCAGTACTTC; CDR3aa: CASSTQSRQPSQETQYF
j_gene: TRBJ1-1; abundance: NA; d_gene: NA; v_gene: TRBV7-9; CDR3nt: TGTGCCAGCAGCTTGTCGGGGGCGGGTGAAGCTTTCTTT; CDR3aa: CASSLSGAGEAFF
j_gene: TRBJ1-1; abundance: NA; d_gene: TRBD1; v_gene: TRBV5-1; CDR3nt: TGCGCCAGCAGCTTGGACGTGACAGGGGGGAACACTGAAGCTTTCTTT; CDR3aa: CASSLDVTGGNTEAFF
j_gene: TRBJ2-7; abundance: once; d_gene: NA; v_gene: TRBV7-8; CDR3nt: TGTGTCAGCAGCTGGTATTCCGGAAGCTACGAGCAGTACTTC; CDR3aa: CVSSWYSGSYEQYF
j_gene: TRBJ2-2; abundance: NA; d_gene: NA; v_gene: TRBV30; CDR3nt: TGTGCCTGGGCCACAACGAACACCGGGGAGCTGTTTTTT; CDR3aa: CAWATTNTGELFF
j_gene: TRBJ1-2; abundance: NA; d_gene: NA; v_gene: TRBV18; CDR3nt: TGTGCCAGCTCACCGGAAGAGCTGGGGGGCTACACCTTC; CDR3aa: CASSPEELGGYTF
j_gene: TRBJ2-7; abundance: NA; d_gene: NA; v_gene: TRBV27; CDR3nt: TGTGCCAGCAGTTTAAAATCTCCATTTGCTGGGTACGAGCAGTACTTC; CDR3aa: CASSLKSPFAGYEQYF
j_gene: TRBJ2-5; abundance: NA; d_gene: NA; v_gene: TRBV9; CDR3nt: TGTGCCAGCAGCGTAAGGGTGGGGGGAGAGACCCAGTACTTC; CDR3aa: CASSVRVGGETQYF
j_gene: TRBJ2-2; abundance: NA; d_gene: NA; v_gene: TRBV28; CDR3nt: TGTGCCAGCAGTACGACCATGGCAGGGGGGTATGGCGGGGAGCTGTTTTTT; CDR3aa: CASSTTMAGGYGGELFF
j_gene: TRBJ2-7; abundance: NA; d_gene: NA; v_gene: TRBV11-1; CDR3nt: TGTGCCAGCAGCGCAGGACTTGACTACGAGCAGTACTTC; CDR3aa: CASSAGLDYEQYF